This is a list of T cell receptor beta chains from one sample in a study of cytomegalovirus exposure and HLA in healthy donors. Sequencing was performed with immunoSEQ multiplex PCR; in TCRdb, only in-frame clones are kept and a portion is missing. The data hold about 65,000 clones, with almost 80% observed a single time. Sequences were obtained from PBMCs. The receptors were gathered from a girl aged 10 to 17 in good health and CMV-seropositive. CDR3s include the opening cysteine and the closing phenylalanine or tryptophan. D genes are given only for firm matches. Not all rows give a size; the values are once, few, many and, for expanded clones, a class.

TRBJ2-7	.	TRBV7-2	TRBD1	CASSARTGAYEQYF	TGTGCCAGCAGCGCCCGGACAGGTGCCTACGAGCAGTACTTC
TRBJ1-3	.	TRBV14	.	CASSRAGTLAGNTIYF	TGTGCCAGCAGCCGAGCTGGGACTTTGGCTGGAAACACCATATATTTT
TRBJ2-2	.	TRBV18	TRBD1	CATHGQGRTGELFF	TGTGCCACCCATGGACAGGGGAGGACCGGGGAGCTGTTTTTT
TRBJ1-1	few	TRBV6-1	.	CASTSLTVATEAFF	TGTGCCAGCACCTCACTGACAGTCGCCACTGAAGCTTTCTTT
TRBJ2-5	once	TRBV4-2	TRBD2	CASSPTSGQETQYF	TGTGCCAGCAGCCCCACTAGCGGCCAAGAGACCCAGTACTTC
TRBJ1-6	.	TRBV5-1	TRBD1	CASMGQDNSPLHF	TGCGCCAGTATGGGACAGGATAATTCACCCCTCCACTTT
TRBJ1-2	.	TRBV9	.	CASSASWSYGYTF	TGTGCCAGCAGCGCGAGCTGGAGCTATGGCTACACCTTC
TRBJ2-7	.	TRBV4-1	.	CASSNPGTEGEQYF	TGCGCCAGCAGCAATCCCGGGACTGAGGGCGAGCAGTACTTC
TRBJ2-5	few	TRBV6-1	.	CASSEIYLETQYF	TGTGCCAGCAGTGAAATCTATCTGGAGACCCAGTACTTC
TRBJ2-2	.	TRBV6-5	.	CAIRAGLSNTGELFF	TGTGCCATCCGGGCGGGGCTATCGAACACCGGGGAGCTGTTTTTT
TRBJ2-3	.	TRBV28	.	CASRTGTYSTDTQYF	TGTGCCAGCCGAACAGGGACCTATAGCACAGATACGCAGTATTTT
TRBJ2-6	few	TRBV9	.	CASSGENFGANVLTF	TGTGCCAGCAGCGGCGAGAATTTTGGGGCCAACGTCCTGACTTTC
TRBJ1-2	.	TRBV28	.	CASSDYGYTF	TGTGCCAGCTCAGACTATGGCTACACCTTC
TRBJ2-7	.	TRBV5-1	TRBD1	CASSSDSGGAVSYEQYF	TGCGCCAGCAGCTCGGATTCAGGGGGCGCCGTCTCATACGAGCAGTACTTC
TRBJ1-5	.	TRBV19	TRBD1	CASSIAGGGQPQHF	TGTGCCAGTAGTATAGCAGGGGGAGGTCAGCCCCAGCATTTT
TRBJ2-7	.	TRBV29-1	TRBD1	CSVVKTGGSSYEQYF	TGCAGCGTGGTTAAGACAGGGGGATCTTCCTACGAGCAGTACTTC
TRBJ1-1	.	TRBV11-3	.	CASMTQGWTEAFF	TGTGCCAGCATGACACAGGGATGGACTGAAGCTTTCTTT
TRBJ2-1	.	TRBV15	.	CATSLSSLVPHEQFF	TGTGCCACCAGTTTGTCTAGTCTCGTCCCTCATGAGCAGTTCTTC
TRBJ2-5	.	TRBV28	TRBD2	CAIRLAGVKTQYF	TGTGCCATCCGACTAGCGGGAGTAAAGACCCAGTACTTC